This TCR beta chain originates from a study of blood T cell repertoires in COVID-19 (TCRdb year 2020). Regarding the complete study: Samples from collaborators originated in the United States, Italy and Spain and spanned both the acute and convalescent phases of COVID-19. The material from the prospective study consisted of cDNA or gDNA derived from T cells, B-cell-depleted T cells, or PBMCs. Deeply sampled blood TCRbeta repertoires from subjects exposed to, actively infected with, or recovered from COVID-19 were included in the dataset. The repertoires were made available in a free public database intended to serve as a resource for research on the immune response to SARS-CoV-2. The samples were drawn from two sources: the first 160 participants of the ongoing ImmuneRACE study, and 1,254 subjects contributed by 6 global collaborators. The sample metadata nearly always contained a de-identified subject ID, COVID-19 status, age in years and sex. Where available, HLA class I and class II types were obtained from metadata supplied by the sample provider rather than from assay-based typing.

Enrolling through a virtual design, the prospective study's participants ranged in age from roughly 18 to 89 years and lived across about two dozen United States geographic areas. To assign participants to cohorts, the prospective study relied on clinical history that participants themselves reported in a screening survey and a study questionnaire. In the prospective study, mobile phlebotomists collected whole blood, serum and a nasopharyngeal or oropharyngeal swab from each participant. Participants in the prospective study had the option to provide additional blood draws and questionnaires over a roughly 2-month period. Before DNA extraction, prospective study blood samples were shipped either frozen or at room temperature. The immunoSEQ Assay, a bias-controlled multiplex PCR, was used to amplify TCRbeta CDR3 regions from genomic DNA. The source study handled its data this way. Within the assay, amplification of reference gene primers was used to estimate how many nucleated cells each sample contained. To quantify the absolute abundance of each unique TCRbeta CDR3 rearrangement, sequence reads were collapsed and filtered. Productive Simpson clonality was computed per sample as the square root of Simpson's diversity index over productive rearrangements. In its TCRdb copy, this immuneACCESS table keeps in-frame sequences only and misses some clones. Where compared with another copy, unresolved V genes explain less than half of these, and the others have no known cause. Clonal size and the V and J genes are those of that table, whereas D and trimming came from the DNA. Here the sample has around 200,000 clones; more than 75% occur a single time. Of the sample, around 7.4% is held by the ten largest clones.

About this clone itself: Its antigen target is currently unknown. The record has no base qualities; no much larger clone is one base away.

CDR1 and CDR2 are read off the germline V gene (reference sequence) as GTSNPN and SVGIG. The junction carries 11 bases between V and J, which are trimmed by 4 bases and 16 bases respectively. The CDR3 runs 9 amino acids, cysteine and phenylalanine included. The read is trimmed to its CDR3 DNA, 27 bases read in frame from base 1. The full study reports these points: The amount of clinical and demographic metadata varied by source and participant and was provided uncurated.

This sequence uses TRBV30 and TRBJ2-1, with no confident D gene call. Sequenced input: PBMCs or T cells enriched from blood (not recorded which). The clonotype originates from a woman between 40 and 50 years old with acute COVID-19. DNA sequence: TGTGCCTGGAAAGGAGCCGACTTCTTC. This translates into CAWKGADFF. The full variable domain, completed from the reference TRBV30 and TRBJ2-1 proteins outside the CDR3, reads SQTIHQWPATLVQPVGSPLSLECTVEGTSNPNLYWYRQAAGRGLQLLFYSVGIGQISSEVPQNLSASRPQDRQFILSSKKLLLSDSGFYLCAWKGADFFGPGTRLTVL.